These T cell receptor beta chains were read from a single sample in a study of human T cells and chemical hapten exposure. A single record per CDR3 protein comes from TCRdb applying MiXCR to the RACE reads. This table has more than 150,000 distinct CDR3 sequences, around 30% appearing once. The sample was whole blood, taken in connection with sensitization to the hapten diphenylcyclopropenone (DPC). Receptors originate from a young woman with alopecia areata. Some clones in this sample may be carry-over from other donors' samples. CDR3s include the opening cysteine and the closing phenylalanine or tryptophan. A D gene is named only where the DNA matches it firmly. Clone size appears in some rows only: once, few, many, or a class for an expanded clone.

V gene	clone size	J gene	CDR3 length	D gene	CDR3 protein	CDR3 DNA
TRBV4-3	few	TRBJ2-1	15	TRBD2	CASSQVTSGRNEQFF	TGCGCCAGCAGCCAGGTTACTAGCGGGAGGAATGAGCAGTTCTTC
TRBV27	.	TRBJ2-7	12	.	CARNRDCYEQYF	TGTGCCAGGAACAGGGACTGCTACGAGCAGTACTTC
TRBV28	few	TRBJ2-2	15	.	CARPGRWRLSGELFF	TGTGCCAGACCGGGACGTTGGAGGTTATCCGGGGAGCTGTTTTTT
TRBV12-2	.	TRBJ2-7	16	.	CASRSATTASSYEQYF	TGTGCAAGTCGCTCTGCGACGACGGCGAGCTCCTACGAGCAGTACTTC
TRBV2	.	TRBJ1-2	14	.	CASSEGTTNYGYTF	TGTGCCAGCAGTGAAGGCACCACTAACTATGGCTACACCTTC
TRBV29-1	once	TRBJ2-3	13	.	CSVRQASTDTQYF	TGCAGCGTACGACAGGCAAGCACAGATACGCAGTATTTT
TRBV12-3/TRBV12-4	.	TRBJ2-7	13	.	CASSRRQDGEQYF	TGTGCCAGCAGTCGTAGACAGGATGGAGAGCAGTACTTC
TRBV30	.	TRBJ1-3	13	.	CAWTGNSGNTIYF	TGTGCCTGGACGGGAAACTCTGGAAACACCATATATTTT
TRBV10-2	once	TRBJ1-3	11	.	CASRSGGTIYF	TGCGCCAGCAGATCGGGAGGCACCATATATTTT
TRBV3-1	few	TRBJ2-3	15	.	CASSQGASSTDTQYF	TGTGCCAGCAGCCAAGGAGCATCTAGCACAGATACGCAGTATTTT
TRBV20-1	.	TRBJ2-2	14	.	CSARRLGITGELFF	TGCAGTGCTAGGCGACTGGGAATCACCGGGGAGCTGTTTTTT
TRBV20-1	.	TRBJ2-7	15	TRBD1	CSARTLDRGPYEQYF	TGCAGTGCTAGAACCCTAGACAGGGGGCCTTACGAGCAGTACTTC
TRBV7-2	.	TRBJ1-2	13	.	CASSYTDNYGYTF	TGTGCCAGCAGCTACACAGATAACTATGGCTACACCTTC
TRBV28	.	TRBJ1-2	12	.	CASSLSGFGYTF	TGTGCCAGCAGTTTATCCGGTTTTGGCTACACCTTC
TRBV28	.	TRBJ2-2	15	.	CASSWGRFNTGELFF	TGTGCCAGCAGTTGGGGCAGGTTCAACACCGGGGAGCTGTTTTTT
TRBV6-2/TRBV6-3	.	TRBJ2-3	15	TRBD2	CASSYGDYNTDTQYF	TGTGCCAGCAGTTACGGGGACTACAACACAGATACGCAGTATTTT
TRBV29-1	.	TRBJ1-2	13	TRBD1	CSVDFQGADGYTF	TGCAGCGTTGATTTTCAGGGGGCGGATGGCTACACCTTC
TRBV28	few	TRBJ2-7	15	TRBD1	CASSLPPDRVGEQYF	TGTGCCAGCAGTTTACCACCCGACAGGGTCGGCGAGCAGTACTTC
TRBV20-1	few	TRBJ2-7	15	TRBD2	CSARDPGTSAYEQYF	TGCAGTGCTAGAGATCCCGGGACTAGCGCCTACGAGCAGTACTTC
TRBV28	.	TRBJ1-2	17	.	CASSLAGTTGQIYGYTF	TGTGCCAGCAGTTTAGCGGGGACGACCGGACAGATCTATGGCTACACCTTC
TRBV10-3	few	TRBJ1-2	14	.	CAISESGQAYGYTF	TGTGCCATCAGTGAGTCTGGGCAGGCCTATGGCTACACCTTC
TRBV9	.	TRBJ1-2	15	TRBD1	CASSVEGRTGYGYTF	TGTGCCAGCAGCGTAGAGGGCCGGACAGGTTATGGCTACACCTTC
TRBV29-1	few	TRBJ2-7	13	.	CSVEDPYNTEQYF	TGCAGCGTTGAAGATCCTTATAACACAGAGCAGTACTTC
TRBV4-1	few	TRBJ2-1	16	.	CASSPAPGTPNNEQFF	TGCGCCAGCAGCCCAGCCCCCGGGACACCGAACAATGAGCAGTTCTTC
TRBV6-2/TRBV6-3	few	TRBJ2-4	15	TRBD1	CASSFDRAAKNIQYF	TGTGCCAGCAGCTTTGACAGGGCAGCCAAAAACATTCAGTACTTC
TRBV6-5	few	TRBJ1-3	17	.	CASSRGRQILSGNTIYF	TGTGCCAGCAGCCGGGGACGACAGATACTCTCTGGAAACACCATATATTTT
TRBV3-1	.	TRBJ2-3	16	TRBD1	CASSPLTGIGGDTQYF	TGTGCCAGCAGCCCCCTGACAGGGATCGGTGGAGATACGCAGTATTTT
TRBV5-1	.	TRBJ1-6	14	TRBD1	CASADGTGNSPLHF	TGCGCCAGCGCGGATGGGACAGGGAATTCACCCCTCCACTTT
TRBV25-1	.	TRBJ1-1	12	.	CASSELRGGAFF	TGTGCCAGCAGTGAATTGCGGGGGGGAGCTTTCTTT
TRBV6-2/TRBV6-3	.	TRBJ1-1	17	.	CASSYSTPGPRNTEAFF	TGTGCCAGCAGTTACTCAACCCCGGGACCGCGGAACACTGAAGCTTTCTTT